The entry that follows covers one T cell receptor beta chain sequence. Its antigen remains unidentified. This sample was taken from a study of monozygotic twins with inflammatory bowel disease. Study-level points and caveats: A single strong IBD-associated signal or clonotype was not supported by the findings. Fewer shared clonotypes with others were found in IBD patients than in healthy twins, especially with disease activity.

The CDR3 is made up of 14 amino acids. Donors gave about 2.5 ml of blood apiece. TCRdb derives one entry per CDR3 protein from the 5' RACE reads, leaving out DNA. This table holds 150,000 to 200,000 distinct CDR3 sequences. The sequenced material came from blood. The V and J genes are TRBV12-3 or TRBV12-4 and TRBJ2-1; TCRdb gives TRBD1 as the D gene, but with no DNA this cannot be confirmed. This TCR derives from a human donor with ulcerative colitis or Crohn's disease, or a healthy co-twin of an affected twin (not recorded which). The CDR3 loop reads CASTTNWGRDEQFF.